Listed here are 16 T cell receptor beta chains from one sample, sequenced in a study of regulatory T cells in long-lasting Graves disease. The time point denotes: newly diagnosed GD, antithyroid drugs for less than 3 months. Construction of the TCR library relied on RNA isolated from PBMCs. TCR beta libraries were built with iRepertoire HTBI primers and Arm-PCR of CDR3 regions. TCRdb reanalysed the multiplex PCR reads using MiXCR and keeps one entry per CDR3 protein. Of 350,000 to 450,000 distinct CDR3 sequences in the sample, just under 15% were seen once. These same records also appear under a second study, on T cells in Graves' hyperthyroidism and ophthalmopathy.

The sequencing used peripheral blood mononuclear cells (PBMCs), collected at new diagnosis, from a patient treated with antithyroid drugs. These receptors originate from a woman aged 30 to 39 with Graves disease.

The sample holds one count of this clonotype. V is TRBV7-3 and J is TRBJ1-4, with 7 nucleotides matching TRBD1. Losses at the gene ends were 5 bases for V and 8 bases for J; bases not matched to a gene: 8. There are 14 residues in the CDR3. The germline CDR1 and CDR2 sequences are SGHTA and FQGTGA. The DNA of the CDR3 is TGTGCCAGCAGCCCGACAGGGAGGAAGGAAAAACTGTTTTTT. Its translation: CASSPTGRKEKLFF.

This clonotype has a handful of counts. J is TRBJ1-5 and V is TRBV10-3; maybe TRBD1 (6 bases). V was shortened by 3 bases and J by 4 bases, with 10 bases between the two germline ends. The CDR3 spans 14 residues. CDR1 and CDR2 from the germline V gene are ENHRY and SYGVKD. The CDR3 DNA follows: TGTGCCATCAGTGAACAGGGTCGAAATCAGCCCCAGCATTTT. Its protein product is CAISEQGRNQPQHF.

This clonotype was recorded a few times. Given the absence of the conserved phenylalanine or tryptophan at the CDR3 end, a read error is likely. The rearrangement links TRBV5-5 to TRBJ2-1, with D possibly matching TRBD2 (6 bases). V shed 2 bases and J shed 10 bases, with 16 bases lying between them. The CDR3 runs to 14 residues. The germline V gene has CDR1 SGHKS and CDR2 YYEKEE (reference sequence). For the CDR3, the DNA is TGTGCCAGCAGCTTTTTTGACGGGAGTGACGAGCAGTTCCTC. This encodes CASSFFDGSDEQFL.

This chain connects TRBV5-6 to TRBJ2-5; no clear D gene. The V and J ends lost 4 bases and 11 bases respectively, with 21 bases between them. Germline lookup yields CDR1 SGHDT and CDR2 YYEEEE. The CDR3 contains 14 residues. CDR3 amino acids: CASSLGRFDNEQYF. The CDR3 nucleotides read TGTGCCAGCAGCCTGGGCCGGTTCGACAATGAGCAGTACTTC. Complete variable domain (other parts from reference TRBV5-6 and TRBJ2-5): DAGVTQSPTHLIKTRGQQVTLRCSPKSGHDTVSWYQQALGQGPQFIFQYYEEEERQRGNFPDRFSGHQFPNYSSELNVNALLLGDSALYLCASSLGRFDNEQYFGPGTRLLVL.

This clonotype appeared many times. At one boundary the junction diverges from the germline segment, which might be a read error. The V call is TRBV30, the J call TRBJ2-3; D gene ambiguous. The CDR3 is 11 amino acids. Germline CDR1 GTSNPN, CDR2 SVGIG (reference sequence). The DNA of the CDR3 is TGTGCCTGGAGTGTACCGACTGTCTTCTTTTTT. It encodes CAWSVPTVFFF.

This clonotype was seen a handful of times. The chain joins TRBV10-1 to TRBJ2-2; 7 bases match TRBD2. The length of the CDR3 is 16 residues. With V trimmed by 8 bases and J by 2 bases, 11 bases remained unmatched. Germline CDR1 and CDR2: WNHNN and SYGVQD (reference sequence). The CDR3 DNA follows: TGCGCCAGCGGGACTAACGGGCATTCCAACACCGGGGAGCTGTTTTTT. It yields the protein CASGTNGHSNTGELFF.

The chain uses TRBV6-1 and TRBJ1-5; no definite D call. This CDR3 has 15 residues. V was pared by 5 bases and J by 2 bases, with 13 bases between. Germline V gives CDR1 MNHNS, CDR2 SASEGT. The DNA for the CDR3 is TGTGCCAGCAGTCCCTTGGGCGTGGGCAATCAGCCCCAGCATTTT. Protein: CASSPLGVGNQPQHF.

This clonotype has more than one count but fewer than ten. Possible read error: a much larger clone is one base away. The J gene is TRBJ2-5, the V gene TRBV7-8, with D maybe TRBD1 (5 bases). This CDR3 is built from 15 residues. Looked up from germline, CDR1 is SGHVS and CDR2 is FQNEAQ. The DNA of the CDR3 is TGTGCCAGCAGCCAAGATTGGGGCAGTATAGAGACCCAGTGCTTC. This encodes CASSQDWGSIETQCF.

This clonotype was picked up many times. The CDR3 sequence: CAISETGRGNTIYF. The CDR3 region has the DNA TGTGCCATCAGTGAGACAGGGCGAGGAAACACCATATATTTT. This rearrangement joins TRBV10-3 to TRBJ1-3, with D tentatively TRBD1 (6 bases). Germline V lookup: CDR1 ENHRY, CDR2 SYGVKD. V was pared by 2 bases and J by 4 bases, with 9 bases between. CDR3 length: 14 residues.

This clonotype was counted a few times. This chain uses TRBV6-2 or TRBV6-3 with TRBJ1-2; the D gene is possibly TRBD1 (5 bases). This CDR3 has 12 amino acids. V lost 7 bases and J 6 bases, leaving 12 bases between the germline ends. In germline, CDR1 is MNHEY, CDR2 SVGEGT. The chain's CDR3 is CASTRGTDGYTF. The CDR3 DNA follows: TGTGCCAGCACCCGGGGGACGGATGGCTACACCTTC.

This clonotype was observed many times. The chain is built from TRBV24-1 and TRBJ2-1, with 11 bases fitting TRBD2. Germline V gives CDR1 KGHDR, CDR2 SFDVKD. Germline trimming cut 4 bases from V and 3 bases from J; bases unmatched to any gene: 4. This CDR3 contains 16 residues. The CDR3 is CATSEPTSGSYNEQFF. In DNA form, the CDR3 reads TGTGCCACCAGTGAACCTACTAGCGGGAGCTACAATGAGCAGTTCTTC.

The V gene is TRBV19, the J gene TRBJ2-7; 11 positions match TRBD2. The length of the CDR3 is 15 residues. CDR1 is LNHDA, CDR2 SQIVND, per germline (reference sequence). Losses at the gene ends were 3 bases for V and 2 bases for J; bases not matched to a gene: 3. The CDR3: CASSMGTSGPYEQYF. CDR3 nucleotides: TGTGCCAGTAGTATGGGGACTAGCGGTCCCTACGAGCAGTACTTC.

The V and J genes are TRBV4-1 and TRBJ1-2; D is perhaps TRBD1 (6 bases). This CDR3 contains 13 residues. V lost 4 bases, J lost 5 bases, and 11 bases lay in between. Germline V gives CDR1 MGHRA, CDR2 YSYEKL. CDR3 region: CASSPDRKYGYTF. In nucleotides, the CDR3 is TGCGCCAGCAGCCCAGACAGGAAGTATGGCTACACCTTC.

This clonotype was counted at least ten times. The chain has TRBV30 and TRBJ1-5; D gene ambiguous. Germline V gene sequence: CDR1 GTSNPN, CDR2 SVGIG (reference sequence). The CDR3 runs 13 residues. Trimming left V 1 base short and J 3 bases short, with 7 bases between. CDR3 coding DNA: TGTGCCTGGAGTGGCGGAAACAATCAGCCCCAGCATTTT. Amino acid sequence: CAWSGGNNQPQHF.

The chain links TRBV27 to TRBJ2-1, with D tentatively TRBD2 (5 bases). Germline V lookup: CDR1 MNHEY, CDR2 SMNVEV (reference sequence). CDR3 length equals 14 residues. With 6 bases removed from V and 0 bases from J, the gap between germline ends came to 9 bases. The CDR3 DNA is TGTGCCAGCAGACTCCGGGGCTCCTACAATGAGCAGTTCTTC. It codes for CASRLRGSYNEQFF.

This clonotype was counted once. The chain uses TRBV30 and TRBJ2-1; TRBD2 agrees at 13 bases. The DNA end is a closer match to TRBJ2-5, so the J assignment may be wrong. Germline V gives CDR1 GTSNPN, CDR2 SVGIG (reference sequence). CDR3 length: 16 residues. In DNA form, the CDR3 reads TGTGCCTGGAGCCAGGGACTAGCGGGATTTCGGGAGACCCAGTACTTC. Protein sequence: CAWSQGLAGFRETQYF.